These 3 T cell receptor beta chains originate from one sample sequenced in a study of blood T cells in healthy people across ages. A J-beta primer mix and a sample-barcoded 5' primer were used in a second PCR of roughly 6 to 12 cycles. Via MiXCR, TCRdb re-called the 5' RACE reads, giving one row per CDR3 protein. The table includes fewer than 700,000 distinct CDR3 sequences, over 40% detected once. The sequencing sample was made of blood. The receptors come from a man older than 75 in good health.

This clonotype was detected only a few times. V gene TRBV20-1 combines with J gene TRBJ1-4, with 9 positions matching TRBD1. Trimming removed 4 bases from V and 4 bases from J; junction bases left unmatched: 1. CDR1 and CDR2 (germline): DFQATT, SNEGSKA (reference sequence). The CDR3 runs 13 residues. CDR3 region: CSATTGGNEKLFF. The CDR3 DNA reads as TGCAGTGCTACGACAGGGGGTAATGAAAAACTGTTTTTT.

This clonotype has a count of ten or more. The chain is built from TRBV28 and TRBJ2-1, with 12 bases identical to TRBD2. Germline lookup yields CDR1 MDHEN and CDR2 SYDVKM. V shed 1 base, J shed 0 bases, and the junction held 10 bases outside the gene matches. CDR3 length: 20 residues. The CDR3 spells CASSLYGTSGPRSSYNEQFF. The CDR3 region has the DNA TGTGCCAGCAGTTTATACGGGACTAGCGGGCCGAGGAGCTCCTACAATGAGCAGTTCTTC.

The rearrangement joins TRBV9 to TRBJ2-5; possible D gene TRBD2, 7 bases. This CDR3 spans 17 amino acids. CDR1 and CDR2 from the germline V gene are SGDLS and YYNGEE. Trimming took 3 bases from V and 11 from J, leaving 29 bases between them. CDR3 in DNA: TGTGCCAGCAGCGCAATCCGTAGGGGGGGGGAGGGCAATGAGCAGTACTTC. Translation: CASSAIRRGGEGNEQYF.